This TCR beta chain emerged from a study of cytomegalovirus exposure and HLA in healthy donors. Overall study context: In an earlier analysis, approximately 120 million unique TCR beta sequences were found from some 180 million T cells. Study-level results: Reports indicate that TCR beta sequences accurately predicted the HLA-A and HLA-B alleles of most subjects. Upon later analysis, TCR association rates were observed to vary by HLA locus, being highest for DRB1 and lowest for HLA-C. Highly shared sequence variants in one cluster were likely a sequencing artifact.

Use of 60 Vbeta and 13 Jbeta primers characterized the PCR. Clones were read by immunoSEQ multiplex PCR, and TCRdb kept only the in-frame ones, dropping some. The table lists about 100,000 clones, 60% to 80% of them singletons. CDR1 SNHLY and CDR2 FYNNEI come from the germline V gene. The CDR3 extends over 14 amino acids. Trimming pared 5 bases from V and 2 bases from J, leaving 11 bases between. A word on this clone: Its antigen remains unidentified.

This sequence joins TRBV2 and TRBJ2-3; D may be TRBD2 (6 bases). The TCR comes from a man in his forties or fifties in good health and CMV-seropositive. The sample taken for sequencing was PBMCs. CDR3 DNA sequence: TGTGCCAGCAGTTTTAGACTAGTCACAGATACGCAGTATTTT. It codes for CASSFRLVTDTQYF.